This TCR beta chain was captured in a study of blood T cell repertoires in COVID-19. Across the study: The samples span acute and convalescent COVID-19 from the United States, Italy and Spain. T cells, B-cell-depleted T cells, or PBMCs supplied cDNA or gDNA.

CDR1 is KGHSH and CDR2 is LQKENI in the germline V gene. V gave up 2 bases and J gave up 5 bases; unmatched junction bases: 11. The length of the CDR3 is 17 residues. Methods used by the authors: Estimates of nucleated cell counts were drawn from the amplification of reference gene primers. Sequenced by immunoSEQ multiplex PCR; TCRdb stores in-frame clones only, minus some. D and trimming were read from the DNA, whereas the V and J calls and clone size are those reported in that table. The sample has 60,000 or so clones, 65% to 90% seen once. This sequence joins TRBV18 and TRBJ1-1, with 10 bases fitting TRBD1. Sequencing was done on a sample of peripheral blood. This clonotype was obtained from a human donor in a cohort sampled during active COVID-19. The CDR3 is CASSPSVTGTGETEAFF. The CDR3, as DNA: TGTGCCAGCTCACCATCCGTCACCGGGACAGGGGAGACTGAAGCTTTCTTT.